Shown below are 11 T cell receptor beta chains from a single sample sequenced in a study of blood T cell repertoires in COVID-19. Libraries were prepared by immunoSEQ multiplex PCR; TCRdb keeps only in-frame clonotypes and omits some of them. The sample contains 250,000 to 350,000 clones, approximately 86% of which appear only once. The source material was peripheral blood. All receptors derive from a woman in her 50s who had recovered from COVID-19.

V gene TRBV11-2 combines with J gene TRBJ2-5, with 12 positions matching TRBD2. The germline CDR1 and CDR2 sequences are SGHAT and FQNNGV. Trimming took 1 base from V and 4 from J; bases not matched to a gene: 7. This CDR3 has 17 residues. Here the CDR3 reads CASSLGGGLAGRETQYF. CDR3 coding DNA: TGTGCCAGCAGCTTAGGGGGGGGACTAGCGGGTCGAGAGACCCAGTACTTC. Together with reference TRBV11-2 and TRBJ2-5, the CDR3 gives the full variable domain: EAGVAQSPRYKIIEKRQSVAFWCNPISGHATLYWYQQILGQGPKLLIQFQNNGVVDDSQLPKDRFSAERLKGVDSTLKIQPAKLEDSAVYLCASSLGGGLAGRETQYFGPGTRLLVL.

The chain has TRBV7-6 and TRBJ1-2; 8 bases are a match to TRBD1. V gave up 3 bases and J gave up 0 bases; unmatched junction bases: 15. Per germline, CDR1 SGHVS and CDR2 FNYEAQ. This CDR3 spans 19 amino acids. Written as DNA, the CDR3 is TGTGCCAGCAGCTTTCCTACGGGACAGGAGTCAATGTCTAACTATGGCTACACCTTC. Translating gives CASSFPTGQESMSNYGYTF.

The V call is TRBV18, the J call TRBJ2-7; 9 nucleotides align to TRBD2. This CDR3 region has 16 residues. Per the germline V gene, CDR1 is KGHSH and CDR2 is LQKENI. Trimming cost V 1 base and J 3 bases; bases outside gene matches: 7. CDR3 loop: CASSPRSREGRYEQYF. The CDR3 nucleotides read TGTGCCAGCTCACCACGCTCGCGGGAGGGCCGCTACGAGCAGTACTTC.

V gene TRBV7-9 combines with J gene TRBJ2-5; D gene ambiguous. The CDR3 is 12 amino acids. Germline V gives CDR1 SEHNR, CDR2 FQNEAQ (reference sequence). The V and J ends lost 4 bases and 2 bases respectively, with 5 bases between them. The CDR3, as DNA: TGTGCCAGCAGCTCGACACAAGAGACCCAGTACTTC. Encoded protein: CASSSTQETQYF.

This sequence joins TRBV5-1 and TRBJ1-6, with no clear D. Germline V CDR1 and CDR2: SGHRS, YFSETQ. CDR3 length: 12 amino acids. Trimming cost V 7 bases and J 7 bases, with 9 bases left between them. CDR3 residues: CASHTMNSPLHF. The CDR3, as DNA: TGCGCCAGCCATACAATGAATTCACCCCTCCACTTT.

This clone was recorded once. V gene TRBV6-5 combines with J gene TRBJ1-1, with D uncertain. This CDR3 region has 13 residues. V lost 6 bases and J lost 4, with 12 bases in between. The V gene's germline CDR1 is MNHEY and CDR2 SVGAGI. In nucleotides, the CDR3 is TGTGCCAGCAGAACCGTAGCGGCCACTGAAGCTTTCTTT. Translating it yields CASRTVAATEAFF.

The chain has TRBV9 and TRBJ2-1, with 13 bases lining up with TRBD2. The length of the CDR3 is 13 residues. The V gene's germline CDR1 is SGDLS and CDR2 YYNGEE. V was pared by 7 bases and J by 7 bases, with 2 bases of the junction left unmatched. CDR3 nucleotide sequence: TGTGCCAGCGGACTAGCGGGAGATAATGAGCAGTTCTTC. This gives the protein CASGLAGDNEQFF.

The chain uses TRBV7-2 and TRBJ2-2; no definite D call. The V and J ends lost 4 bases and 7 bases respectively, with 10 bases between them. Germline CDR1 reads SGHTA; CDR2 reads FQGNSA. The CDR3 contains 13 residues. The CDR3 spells CASSSQYGGELFF. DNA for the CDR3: TGTGCCAGCAGCTCCCAGTATGGCGGGGAGCTGTTTTTT.

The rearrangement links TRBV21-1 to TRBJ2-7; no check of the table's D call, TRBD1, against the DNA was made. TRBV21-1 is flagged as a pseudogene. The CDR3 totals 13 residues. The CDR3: CATTEGAGYEQYF. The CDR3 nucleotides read TGTGCCACCACCGAAGGGGCAGGATACGAGCAGTACTTC.

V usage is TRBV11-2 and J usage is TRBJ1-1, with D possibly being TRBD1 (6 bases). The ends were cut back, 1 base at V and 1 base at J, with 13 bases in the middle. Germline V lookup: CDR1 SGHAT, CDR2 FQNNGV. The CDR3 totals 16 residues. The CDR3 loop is CASSLVSGAQNTEAFF. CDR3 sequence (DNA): TGTGCCAGCAGCTTAGTATCAGGGGCACAGAACACTGAAGCTTTCTTT.

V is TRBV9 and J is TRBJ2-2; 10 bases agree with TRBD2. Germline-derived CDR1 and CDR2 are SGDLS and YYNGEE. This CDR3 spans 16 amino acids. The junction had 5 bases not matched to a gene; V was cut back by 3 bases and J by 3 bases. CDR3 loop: CASSAQGLAYTGELFF. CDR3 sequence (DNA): TGTGCCAGCAGCGCCCAGGGACTAGCGTACACCGGGGAGCTGTTTTTT.